This T cell receptor beta chain stems from a study of response to subunit inactivated influenza vaccine listed by TCRdb under 2018. With regard to the full study: The study used deep quantitative T cell receptor repertoire profiling to track responses to a trivalent subunit inactivated influenza vaccine.

Paper-wide results and their limitations: According to the authors, only a limited number of new T cells may be recruited by each seasonal influenza vaccination.

The library was produced with RT-PCR. TCRdb names Illumina HiSeq 2500 as the instrument used. TCRdb itself trimmed the public reads at Q25 with fastp, ran MiXCR and retained productive beta chains. Rows matching on CDR3 protein sequence are summarized as one entry with the most common DNA and genes. This sample lists hundreds of thousands of distinct CDR3 sequences; 14% were detected once. Jointly, the top ten make up roughly 7.2% of the sample. About this clonotype itself: The specificity of this receptor is unknown. Base qualities are not recorded, but no much larger clone differs from it by a single base.

Per the germline V gene, SGHVS is the CDR1 and FQNEAQ is the CDR2. From the cysteine up to the phenylalanine, the CDR3 has a length of 15 residues. Of the read, only the CDR3 DNA is kept; its 45 bases are in frame from base 1. Clipping removes 5 bases from V and 0 bases from J, with 4 as the unmatched junction base count. The sequenced sample was PBMCs from blood, obtained roughly 2 weeks before vaccination. This TCR was sampled from a man aged 45-60 years who received an inactivated influenza vaccine. Donor details come from another sample of the same person, matched by shared clones. The rearrangement joined TRBV7-8 to TRBJ2-7, and 10 bases in between align with TRBD2. CDR3 sequence: CASSEAGGGSYEQYF. In nucleotide form, the sequence is TGTGCCAGCAGCGAAGCGGGAGGGGGCTCCTACGAGCAGTACTTC.